This section outlines one T cell receptor beta chain sequence together with its context. Sequencing relied on immunoSEQ assay v3.0, run at survey level. Clones were read by immunoSEQ multiplex PCR, and TCRdb kept only the in-frame ones, dropping some. The profile covers about 30,000 clones, with 93% appearing a single time and around 6.4% taken by the ten largest. HIV-positive participants all received treatment in the United States. Amounts of about 0.9-11 million cryopreserved PBMC were held in the samples before DNA extraction. The sample is drawn from a study of long-term antiretroviral therapy in people with HIV. Germline V gene lookup returns CDR1 WNHNN and CDR2 SYGVQD (reference sequence). The CDR3 consists of 13 residues. The ends lost 5 bases at V and 2 bases at J; junction bases unmatched: 2.

The TCR originated in a woman aged 35 to 49 with HIV. The specimen comprised unsorted PBMCs, sampled about 6.5 years after starting antiretroviral therapy. This chain uses TRBV10-1 with TRBJ1-2; 7 positions agree with TRBD1. CDR3 sequence: CASSTGQNYGYTF. The CDR3 DNA sequence: TGCGCCAGCAGTACGGGACAGAACTATGGCTACACCTTC.